What follows is one T cell receptor beta chain and its context. Its binding antigen is unknown. It has no much larger one-base neighbor in the sample; base qualities were not kept. The data originate from a study of early stage breast cancer tumors (dated by TCRdb to between 2016 and 2019). Regarding the research as a whole: Of the 15 to 20 invasive breast tumors, around twelve were found to be estrogen receptor-positive, progesterone receptor-positive and HER2-negative. About 65% of the 12 ER+/PR+/HER2- tumors were invasive ductal carcinomas, while the other four were invasive lobular carcinomas. A read coverage of roughly 10-fold per sample was achieved on average. A total of about 2,800,000 templates, representing 1,097,674 unique clonotypes, were detected across all samples. Results the study describes overall, beyond this receptor: Repertoires from blood and normal breast were more alike than repertoires from blood and tumor, and in about 90% of the 16 patients, comparing each tissue with blood separated tumor from normal. Compared with adjacent normal breast tissue, tumors had higher clonality and 2.5 to 3-fold greater T cell density. Chain pairing and functional markers such as CD4, CD8 and FOXP3 were not captured by bulk genomic DNA sequencing of unsorted cells. Because the cohort was small, analysis by tumor subtype was not possible. Enriched TCRB sequences shared across patients were mostly commonly generated sequences, unlikely to play an important role in the tumor microenvironment.

V gives up 5 bases and J gives up 5 bases, and the segment between their germline ends measures 16 bases. The CDR3 has 15 amino acids, counting the end cysteine and phenylalanine. Of all the DNA, just the CDR3 is kept, 45 bases in frame from base 1. Based on the germline V gene, the CDR1 and CDR2 sequences are SGHVS and FNYEAQ. Adjacent normal breast tissue was collected roughly 1.9-4.5 cm away from the tumor, rinsed in PBS and stored in prechilled RNAlater. Because normal breast tissue has high lipid content and low cell density, roughly 90-310 mg of normal breast tissue was often needed to obtain enough DNA. The study profiled bulk TCR beta-chain repertoires in matched peripheral blood, tumor and adjacent normal breast tissue taken from some 15 patients with early-stage breast cancer. The Qiagen AllPrep DNA/RNA Mini kit was used for genomic DNA extraction. Two independent genomic DNA replicates were amplified for each sample, with around 0.5 ug used for blood and approximately 1.5 ug for tumor or normal breast. Following the manufacturer's instructions, the ImmunoSeq Intro kit was used to carry out TCRB sequencing on genomic DNA. The multiplex PCR ran for 25 to 40 cycles using proprietary primers and spike-in control sequences for absolute quantification. Single-end 150-bp reads were used to sequence an 87-bp fragment spanning the CDR3 plus the flanking V and J genes. Each lane of an Illumina MiSeq using version 3.0 chemistry carried seven multiplexed samples, with two replicates per sample. As for the original processing: The vendor's proprietary pipeline handled the raw data processing, merging both replicates into a single result for each sample. A clonotype was defined as productive rearrangements that share the same V-gene family, CDR3 amino acid sequence and J-gene segment. To compute clonality, the normalized Shannon entropy (Pielou evenness) of TCRB abundances was subtracted from 1. To estimate T cell density, the total number of templates was divided by the number of input cells, which was inferred from the amount of DNA input. Recon was used with default parameters to estimate total repertoire diversity and clonality. Tumor-enriched clonotypes were defined as having over 0.1% abundance in tumor and at least 32-fold higher abundance than in normal breast. What TCRdb holds here is the immuneACCESS table cut down to in-frame rearrangements. Part of the clones is not present; checked against another copy, under half of the missing clones reflect an unresolved V gene, and the others are unexplained. V and J calls and clone size come straight from that table; D and trimming were deduced from the DNA. This sample comprises over 8,500 clones, about 78% of them detected only once. About 9% of the sample belongs to the ten largest clones.

The chain was built from TRBV7-6 and TRBJ2-1; the D region possibly corresponds to TRBD2 (6 bases align). The sample consisted of normal breast tissue next to the tumor. The TCR comes from a person aged 35 to 50 with breast cancer. The DNA sequence follows: TGTGCCAGCAGCGGAGGGCAGGGTGTAAACAATGAGCAGTTCTTC. Translated, it reads CASSGGQGVNNEQFF.